The rows below give T cell receptor beta chains drawn from one sample of a study of blood T cell repertoires in COVID-19. TCRdb keeps only in-frame clones here, not all; method: immunoSEQ multiplex PCR. The sample shows about 130,000 clones, roughly four fifths of them seen only once. Sequencing input: peripheral blood. These receptors were obtained from a human donor in a cohort sampled during active COVID-19. The CDR3 runs from the conserved cysteine through the conserved F or W. D genes are given only for firm matches. Clone size is stated in some rows and not others, as once, few, many or a class when expanded.

TRBD1 TRBJ2-6 TRBV5-5 - TGTGCCAGCAGCCCCTGGGACAGGGGAGCTGGGGCCAACGTCCTGACTTTC CASSPWDRGAGANVLTF
- TRBJ2-1 TRBV9 - TGTGCCAGCAGCGTACTAGTGGGGGGTGAGCAGTTCTTC CASSVLVGGEQFF
TRBD1 TRBJ1-4 TRBV5-1 - TGCGCCAGCAGCGGTGGACAGGTTAATGAAAAACTGTTTTTT CASSGGQVNEKLFF
TRBD2 TRBJ2-1 TRBV6-4 - TGTGCCAGCAGTGACTCGAGACTAGCGGGGGGGCCCGATGAGCAGTTCTTC CASSDSRLAGGPDEQFF
TRBD1 TRBJ1-3 TRBV19 few TGTGCCAGTAGTGGTACCGGGACAGCCTTCTCTGGAAACACCATATATTTT CASSGTGTAFSGNTIYF
TRBD1 TRBJ2-7 TRBV10-3 - TGTGCCATCAGTCTCTCAGGGGGAAGATCCTACGAGCAGTACTTC CAISLSGGRSYEQYF
TRBD1 TRBJ1-2 TRBV6-5 - TGTGCCAGCAGTTACGGGGACAGGGCGGGCGGCTACACCTTC CASSYGDRAGGYTF
TRBD1 TRBJ2-3 TRBV5-4 - TGTGCCAGCAGCGGGGGACAGCGAAGCACAGATACGCAGTATTTT CASSGGQRSTDTQYF
TRBD2 TRBJ2-3 TRBV5-4 - TGTGCCAGCAGCACCTCCCCTAGCGGGGGGGCTGATACGCAGTATTTT CASSTSPSGGADTQYF
- TRBJ2-3 TRBV20-1 - TGCAGTGCCGTGTCGGTCGATACGCAGTATTTT CSAVSVDTQYF
TRBD2 TRBJ2-3 TRBV5-1 - TGCGCCAGCAGCTTGAGCATTAGCGGGGGGGCGGATACGCAGTATTTT CASSLSISGGADTQYF
TRBD1 TRBJ2-7 TRBV4-1 once TGCGCCAGCAGCCACCCACCGGGACAGGGTGGTTCGGGAACCTACGAGCAGTACTTC CASSHPPGQGGSGTYEQYF
- TRBJ1-1 TRBV18 - TGTGCCAGCTCACCTACAGAGAACACTGAAGCTTTCTTT CASSPTENTEAFF
- TRBJ1-3 TRBV18 - TGTGCCAGCTCACCTGCAACTATCTCTGGAAACACCATATATTTT CASSPATISGNTIYF
- TRBJ1-2 TRBV30 - TGTGCCTGGAGTGTACAGTCTAACTATGGCTACACCTTC CAWSVQSNYGYTF
TRBD1 TRBJ1-6 TRBV13 - TGTGCCAGCAGCGCCTGGACAGGGGCGAATTCACCCCTCCACTTT CASSAWTGANSPLHF
- TRBJ2-4 TRBV18 - TGTGCCAGCTCACCGACCGGGAACAGAAACATTCAGTACTTC CASSPTGNRNIQYF
- TRBJ1-1 TRBV27 - TGTGCCAGCAGTCTAAGGAGTAGAGTCATGAACACTGAAGCTTTCTTT CASSLRSRVMNTEAFF
- TRBJ1-1 TRBV4-2 - TGTGCCAGCAGCCAAGTGGGAGGGCCTTTGAACACTGAAGCTTTCTTT CASSQVGGPLNTEAFF
- TRBJ2-7 TRBV13 - TGTGCCAGCAGCTCCCGAGGCGGGGCCAGCTCCTACGAGCAGTACTTC CASSSRGGASSYEQYF
TRBD1 TRBJ2-1 TRBV4-1 - TGCGCCAGCAGCCAAGCGGACAGGCCGCTAGGGAATGAGCAGTTCTTC CASSQADRPLGNEQFF
- TRBJ2-5 TRBV2 once TGTGCCAGCAAGAAGATAACAGGTGATCAAGAGACCCAGTACTTC CASKKITGDQETQYF
- TRBJ1-2 TRBV10-2 - TGCGCCAGCAGTGAGTCCGGAGGTAAACTAGGTGGCTACACCTTC CASSESGGKLGGYTF
- TRBJ2-1 TRBV6-2/TRBV6-3 - TGTGCCAGCAGTTTCCCTCGGGGGGCCGGGTACAATGAGCAGTTCTTC CASSFPRGAGYNEQFF
- TRBJ2-7 TRBV6-5 - TGTGCCAGCAGTCATGACACAGACTACGAGCAGTACTTC CASSHDTDYEQYF
- TRBJ1-1 TRBV30 - TGTGCCTGTCATAGCCCCGAAGCGGGAGCTTTCTTT CACHSPEAGAFF
- TRBJ1-1 TRBV28 once TGTGCCAGCCGGGGGAACACTGAAGCTTTCTTT CASRGNTEAFF
- TRBJ2-1 TRBV5-6 - TGTGCCAGCCTGCCCGTTTGGAGCTCCTACAATGAGCAGTTCTTC CASLPVWSSYNEQFF
- TRBJ2-1 TRBV14 few TGTGCCAGCAGCCGACAGGCCGTCAATGAGCAGTTCTTC CASSRQAVNEQFF
TRBD1 TRBJ1-6 TRBV6-1 - TGTGCCAGCAGTGAAGGGACAGGGGGCAATTCACCCCTCCACTTT CASSEGTGGNSPLHF
TRBD2 TRBJ2-7 TRBV29-1 - TGCAGCGTTAAGGGACTAGCGGGGGCCGCCTACGAGCAGTACTTC CSVKGLAGAAYEQYF
TRBD2 TRBJ2-3 TRBV6-1 - TGTGCCAGCAGTGAAGGGGAGGGACTAGCGGTACAGTATTTT CASSEGEGLAVQYF
- TRBJ1-3 TRBV30 - TGTGCCTGGACAATACCCCGCCTTACAGACTCTGGAAACACCATATATTTT CAWTIPRLTDSGNTIYF
- TRBJ1-1 TRBV5-5 - TGTGCCAGCAGCTTGCCGGACTTTTCGGAAGAAGCTTTCTTT CASSLPDFSEEAFF
- TRBJ2-2 TRBV29-1 - TGCAGCGTTAGTAAAACAGTGAACACCGGGGAGCTGTTTTTT CSVSKTVNTGELFF
- TRBJ1-2 TRBV11-2 - TGTGCCAGCAGCCACTATAGGGGAAGCGACTATGGCTACACCTTC CASSHYRGSDYGYTF
- TRBJ1-5 TRBV5-1 - TGCGCCAGCAGCTTGCAGGGGAATCAGCCCCAGCATTTT CASSLQGNQPQHF
TRBD2 TRBJ2-1 TRBV18 - TGTGCCAGCTCACCGGTGTTAGCGGGTGGGAATGAGCAGTTCTTC CASSPVLAGGNEQFF
TRBD1 TRBJ1-3 TRBV5-6 once TGTGCCAGCAGTCCCAGGACAGGGCCCAACACCATATATTTT CASSPRTGPNTIYF
TRBD1 TRBJ1-2 TRBV4-2 - TGTGCCAGCAGCCAAGATTCGCAGGGGGCTGTCTATGGCTACACCTTC CASSQDSQGAVYGYTF
TRBD1 TRBJ1-3 TRBV29-1 - TGCAGCGTTGAAACCCGGGACAGCTCTGGAAACACCATATATTTT CSVETRDSSGNTIYF